The sequence of this T cell receptor beta chain was determined in a study of a mutant IDH1 vaccine in newly diagnosed glioma. Of note for this clone: The antigen remains unidentified.

Specified time point: week 5, during vaccination. All doses held 300 ug of mutant IDH1 20-mer peptide, with topical imiquimod. This CDR3 contains 16 residues. The junction had 8 bases not matched to a gene; V was cut back by 5 bases and J by 6 bases. Germline loops: CDR1 MDHEN, CDR2 SYDVKM. Libraries were prepared by immunoSEQ multiplex PCR; TCRdb keeps only in-frame clonotypes and omits some of them. The table has about 60,000 clones, about 86% seen once. The clonotype was recovered from a woman between 45 and 60 years old with glioma. Sequenced here: PBMCs, sampled from a glioma patient whose treatment included an IDH1 peptide vaccine. The V call is TRBV28, the J call TRBJ2-3, with 13 bases identical to TRBD2. Here the CDR3 DNA reads TGTGCCAGCAGTACGCGACTAGCGGGGGGCCCGGATACGCAGTATTTT. Translated: CASSTRLAGGPDTQYF.